This T cell receptor (beta chain) was recorded in a study of shared clonotypes between healthy human individuals. Repertoires were generated with immunoSEQ multiplex PCR, while TCRdb's copy carries only in-frame clones and drops some. The sample comprises 1 million to 1.2 million clones, around 77% of which are singletons, and 0.7% to 0.95% rests with the top ten. The V gene's germline CDR1 is LGHNT and CDR2 FRNRAP. The length of the CDR3 is 14 residues. Trimming left V 5 bases short and J 0 bases short, with 8 bases between. The V gene is TRBV12-5, the J gene TRBJ1-5; D is unclear. Input material: memory CD4+ T cells from PBMCs. Subset indicated: CD45RA-negative fraction. This receptor was taken from a man aged 18 to 30 in good health. Some clones in this sample may be carry-over from other donors' samples. The CDR3 DNA reads TGTGCTAGTGGTAAACGTAATAGCAATCAGCCCCAGCATTTT. This gives the protein CASGKRNSNQPQHF.